Each of the 21 T cell receptor beta chains below was sequenced from the same sample in a study of T-cell memory formation after mild COVID-19. Each CDR3 protein gets one entry after TCRdb re-called the 5' RACE reads with MiXCR. There are a few hundred thousand distinct CDR3 sequences in the sample; approximately 9% occur only once, and around a fifth lies in the top ten. The sequenced sample was PBMCs or a T cell subset sorted from them (not recorded which). The source is a man in his late teens or twenties who had mild COVID-19 (a few samples of this study predate the infection). Cell type and time point are not known.

This clonotype came up a few times. This rearrangement joins TRBV5-1 to TRBJ2-1; D not resolved. Germline CDR1 is SGHRS and CDR2 is YFSETQ. Trimming removed 4 bases from V and 5 bases from J, with 19 bases in between. The CDR3 contains 16 residues. The CDR3 is CASSRSGSPYNNEQFF. The CDR3 DNA sequence: TGCGCCAGCAGCCGATCGGGTAGCCCATATAACAATGAGCAGTTCTTC.

This clonotype was counted many times. The V call is TRBV6-6, the J call TRBJ1-2; TRBD1 matches at 7 bases. The CDR3 spans 14 residues. The germline V gene encodes CDR1 MNHNY and CDR2 SVGAGI (reference sequence). V dropped 6 bases and J dropped 3; count of bases not matched to a gene: 7. CDR3 sequence: CASRPGQVYYGYTF. The CDR3 DNA is TGTGCCAGCAGACCCGGACAGGTCTACTATGGCTACACCTTC.

This clonotype was seen repeatedly, ten times or more. The CDR3 nucleotides are TGTGCCAGCAGCTTTTGGACAGGCACAGATACGCAGTATTTT. This gives the protein CASSFWTGTDTQYF. This chain connects TRBV7-9 to TRBJ2-3; the D gene is possibly TRBD1 (6 bases). The CDR3 contains 14 residues. Trimming took off 3 bases at V and 1 base at J, with 8 bases between the two ends. Germline V CDR1 and CDR2: SEHNR, FQNEAQ (reference sequence).

The table lists this clonotype with a few counts. V and J are TRBV29-1 and TRBJ2-7; no firm D call. With 4 bases removed from V and 2 bases from J, the gap between germline ends came to 9 bases. Per the germline V gene, CDR1 is SQVTM and CDR2 is ANQGSEA. CDR3 length: 12 residues. The CDR3 reads CSVAEQTYEQYF. Here the CDR3 DNA reads TGCAGCGTTGCGGAACAGACCTACGAGCAGTACTTC.

This clonotype showed up just a few times. This sequence joins TRBV11-2 and TRBJ2-2, with 15 positions matching TRBD2. The trim removed 2 bases at V and 1 base at J, leaving 2 bases unmatched. The CDR3 consists of 18 residues. Germline V gene data show CDR1 as SGHAT and CDR2 as FQNNGV. The DNA of the CDR3 is TGTGCCAGCAGCTTATGGGGACTAGCGGGGGGGAACACCGGGGAGCTGTTTTTT. It codes for CASSLWGLAGGNTGELFF.

At least ten counts were recorded for this clonotype. The J gene is TRBJ2-1, the V gene TRBV10-2; D is unclear. V gave up 3 bases and J gave up 7 bases, with 7 bases separating them. This CDR3 comprises 12 residues. Germline V CDR1 and CDR2: WSHSY, SAAADI. CDR3 in amino acids: CASSEQGNEQFF. The CDR3 coding sequence is TGCGCCAGCAGTGAACAAGGGAATGAGCAGTTCTTC.

V gene TRBV3-1 combines with J gene TRBJ1-3; the match to TRBD1 covers 11 bases. J was trimmed by 3 bases and V by 3 bases; bases with no gene match: 4. From germline, CDR1 is LGHDT and CDR2 YNNKEL (reference sequence). CDR3 length equals 16 residues. CDR3 in amino acids: CASSHGQGAGGNTIYF. CDR3 bases: TGTGCCAGCAGCCACGGACAGGGGGCGGGTGGAAACACCATATATTTT.

The V gene is TRBV3-1, the J gene TRBJ2-5, with 8 bases lining up with TRBD2. The CDR3 is 16 residues long. The J segment lost 4 bases and the V segment lost 0 bases, leaving 7 bases of the junction unmatched. Germline assignment: CDR1 LGHDT and CDR2 YNNKEL (reference sequence). The CDR3 reads CASSQDLGGGSETQYF. CDR3 in DNA: TGTGCCAGCAGCCAAGACTTGGGCGGGGGGTCAGAGACCCAGTACTTC.

The sample holds a few counts of this clonotype. V and J are TRBV29-1 and TRBJ1-2, with a tentative D call TRBD1 (5 bases). CDR3 size: 11 residues. Deletions cut 5 bases from V and 6 bases from J, with 10 bases between. Germline V gene sequence: CDR1 SQVTM, CDR2 ANQGSEA. CDR3 in DNA: TGCAGCGTTCTGACAGCAAATGGCTACACCTTC. It yields the protein CSVLTANGYTF.

The chain couples TRBV18 to TRBJ2-5, with a tentative D call TRBD1 (6 bases). Trimming took off 3 bases at V and 4 bases at J, with 12 bases between the two ends. Per the germline V gene, CDR1 is KGHSH and CDR2 is LQKENI. The CDR3 extends over 14 amino acids. In DNA form, the CDR3 reads TGTGCCAGCTCACCGTCCAGGGGTGGAGAGACCCAGTACTTC. Translating gives CASSPSRGGETQYF.

This clonotype turned up a few times. The chain combines TRBV9 with TRBJ2-2; no firm D call. From germline, CDR1 is SGDLS and CDR2 YYNGEE. This CDR3 has 15 amino acids. The V end lost 2 bases, the J end lost 3 bases, and 11 bases lay between the germline ends. CDR3 in amino acids: CASSVRTPHTGELFF. The DNA of the CDR3 is TGTGCCAGCAGCGTGAGGACGCCTCACACCGGGGAGCTGTTTTTT.

This chain connects TRBV18 to TRBJ2-2; tentative D call: TRBD1 (6 bases). CDR1 is KGHSH, CDR2 LQKENI, per germline. The CDR3 spans 15 residues. Trimming pared 2 bases from V and 3 bases from J, leaving 10 bases between. The CDR3 sequence: CASSPESGDTGELFF. CDR3 sequence (DNA): TGTGCCAGCTCACCAGAGTCAGGGGACACCGGGGAGCTGTTTTTT.

This chain's CDR3 is CASSQKLGTYSPLHF. CDR3 sequence (DNA): TGTGCCAGCAGCCAAAAACTTGGGACCTACTCACCCCTCCACTTT. The chain combines TRBV5-6 with TRBJ1-6, with a possible D match to TRBD1 (5 bases). The CDR3 sequence is 15 residues long. Germline V gene sequence: CDR1 SGHDT, CDR2 YYEEEE. The V gene lost 4 bases and the J gene lost 10 bases, with 18 bases spanning the gap.

This clonotype was seen a few times. The V call is TRBV9, the J call TRBJ1-1, with 10 bases lining up with TRBD1. Germline-derived CDR1 and CDR2 are SGDLS and YYNGEE. Trimming cost V 0 bases and J 1 base; bases outside gene matches: 6. The CDR3 has 17 residues. The chain's CDR3 is CASSVEGDRGPNTEAFF. CDR3 sequence (DNA): TGTGCCAGCAGCGTAGAAGGGGACAGGGGACCGAACACTGAAGCTTTCTTT.

The DNA of the CDR3 is TGTGCCAGCTCTCGGACGTCGGGGTCAACTAATGAAAAACTGTTTTTT. This sequence encodes CASSRTSGSTNEKLFF. The V gene is TRBV18, the J gene TRBJ1-4; D not certain. V was cut by 6 bases and J by 0 bases, with 14 bases left in between. This CDR3 is built from 16 residues. Looked up from germline, CDR1 is KGHSH and CDR2 is LQKENI.

The chain carries TRBV7-2 and TRBJ1-5; D not certain. Germline V CDR1 and CDR2: SGHTA, FQGNSA. V was shortened by 6 bases and J by 1 base, with 13 bases between the two germline ends. The CDR3 is 15 residues long. In DNA form, the CDR3 reads TGTGCCAGCAGTTCCGTTCCACAAAGCAATCAGCCCCAGCATTTT. It translates to CASSSVPQSNQPQHF.

The V and J genes are TRBV7-2 and TRBJ2-7, with a tentative D call TRBD1 (6 bases). V was cut by 2 bases and J by 0 bases, with 8 bases left in between. The CDR3 spans 14 residues. The germline V gene has CDR1 SGHTA and CDR2 FQGNSA. CDR3 nucleotide sequence: TGTGCCAGCAGCTTACAGGGGAGCTCCTACGAGCAGTACGTC. This translates into CASSLQGSSYEQYV.

DNA for the CDR3: TGTGCCAGCAGCTTAGGGTCAGCGGGGAGTCGCACAGATACGCAGTATTTT. Translating it yields CASSLGSAGSRTDTQYF. This chain connects TRBV7-9 to TRBJ2-3, with 7 nucleotides matching TRBD2. Per germline, CDR1 SEHNR and CDR2 FQNEAQ (reference sequence). The CDR3 is made up of 17 amino acids. After removal of 1 base from V and 1 base from J, the junction contained 8 bases not matched to a gene.

This clonotype was seen only a few times. The chain joins TRBV7-6 to TRBJ2-1; 8 nucleotides match TRBD2. This CDR3 is built from 15 residues. With V trimmed by 5 bases and J by 2 bases, 5 bases remained unmatched. Germline V CDR1 and CDR2: SGHVS, FNYEAQ. For the CDR3, the DNA is TGTGCCAGCAGCCCCTTAGCGGGGCCCTACAATGAGCAGTTCTTC. Translating gives CASSPLAGPYNEQFF.

The gene calls are TRBV18 and TRBJ1-1; TRBD1 matches 11 bases. Germline loops: CDR1 KGHSH, CDR2 LQKENI. This CDR3 contains 16 residues. Losses at the gene ends were 4 bases for V and 5 bases for J; bases not matched to a gene: 9. CDR3 region: CASSLRGQGDPTEAFF. DNA of the CDR3: TGTGCCAGCTCACTACGGGGACAGGGGGATCCGACTGAAGCTTTCTTT. Full variable domain (rest looked up from reference TRBV18 and TRBJ1-1): NAGVMQNPRHLVRRRGQEARLRCSPMKGHSHVYWYRQLPEEGLKFMVYLQKENIIDESGMPKERFSAEFPKEGPSILRIQQVVRGDSAAYFCASSLRGQGDPTEAFFGQGTRLTVV.

The chain joins TRBV6-5 to TRBJ2-4, with D unresolved. Trimming stripped 0 bases from V and 0 bases from J, with 12 bases between. CDR3 length: 17 residues. Looked up from germline, CDR1 is MNHEY and CDR2 is SVGAGI. The CDR3 DNA follows: TGTGCCAGCAGTTACTCCGGTGGGCCGGGAGCCAAAAACATTCAGTACTTC. Protein: CASSYSGGPGAKNIQYF.